This TCR beta chain was sequenced during a study of T cells in Graves' hyperthyroidism and ophthalmopathy. There are many counts of this clonotype. The target antigen is unknown. Regarding the study as a whole: Most clonotypes expanded in the thyroid (above 0.001) were also present in blood.

The investigators amplified TCR beta CDR3 regions from RNA transcripts. The HTBI primer set served for first-round RT-PCR of the TCR CDR3. TCRdb redid the calling of the multiplex PCR reads with MiXCR, one entry per CDR3 protein. The sample shows 540,000 or so distinct CDR3 sequences, 46% of them seen only once. Lactation, pregnancy, other autoimmune disease or uncontrolled infection excluded patients. For the diagnoses, clinical symptoms, serum thyroxine and TRAb, thyroid ultrasound and orbital computed tomography were used. V dropped 6 bases and J dropped 2 bases, with 17 bases sitting between them. The CDR3 has 14 amino acids. From germline, CDR1 is SQVTM and CDR2 ANQGSEA.

The sequenced sample was peripheral blood or thyroid tissue (not recorded which). The chain uses TRBV29-1 and TRBJ2-7, with D possibly matching TRBD1 (5 bases). The receptor was isolated from an adult woman with Graves' disease, either hyperthyroidism or ophthalmopathy (not recorded which). CDR3 DNA: TGCAGCGTGGGGCAGGGTATTGGAGCCTACGAGCAGTACTTC. This codes for CSVGQGIGAYEQYF.